These T cell receptor beta chains were read from a single sample in a study of blood T cell repertoires in COVID-19. Using immunoSEQ multiplex PCR, the repertoire was profiled, and TCRdb retains in-frame clones only, with some absent. The sample has roughly 200,000 clones, 84% seen once; the top ten hold around 19%. Sequences were obtained from peripheral blood. These receptors all stem from a human donor in a cohort sampled during active COVID-19. Both conserved end residues are part of each CDR3. The D gene is left open where the match is weak. Clone sizes are given selectively: once, few, many, or a class where the clone is expanded.

V gene	clone size	J gene	D gene	CDR3 protein	CDR3 DNA
TRBV5-1	NA	TRBJ1-3	TRBD1	CASSLLPQGDGNTIYF	TGCGCCAGCAGCTTACTACCACAGGGGGATGGAAACACCATATATTTT
TRBV11-2	NA	TRBJ2-1	TRBD2	CASSLVREGYNEQFF	TGTGCCAGCAGCTTAGTCCGGGAGGGCTACAATGAGCAGTTCTTC
TRBV10-3	NA	TRBJ1-3	TRBD1	CATYDRVSSGNTIYF	TGTGCCACTTATGACAGGGTGTCCTCTGGAAACACCATATATTTT
TRBV18	NA	TRBJ2-5	TRBD2	CASSSLGGALETQYF	TGTGCCAGCTCAAGCCTCGGGGGGGCCCTGGAGACCCAGTACTTC
TRBV7-9	once	TRBJ2-5	TRBD1	CASSEGQGQTQYF	TGTGCCAGCAGCGAGGGACAGGGGCAAACCCAGTACTTC
TRBV29-1	once	TRBJ1-2	NA	CSTRQDPNYGYTF	TGCAGCACCCGACAGGATCCTAACTATGGCTACACCTTC
TRBV29-1	NA	TRBJ2-5	TRBD2	CSVHAGGGRKTQYF	TGCAGCGTCCACGCGGGGGGGGGCCGTAAGACCCAGTACTTC
TRBV5-1	NA	TRBJ2-5	TRBD1	CASSSGQARQETQYF	TGCGCCAGCAGCTCCGGACAGGCCCGCCAAGAGACCCAGTACTTC
TRBV12-3/TRBV12-4	NA	TRBJ1-2	NA	CASSLERGGYTF	TGTGCCAGCAGTTTAGAAAGGGGCGGCTACACCTTC
TRBV27	NA	TRBJ1-5	NA	CASSNLASQPQHF	TGTGCCAGCAGTAATTTAGCGTCTCAGCCCCAGCATTTT
TRBV6-4	NA	TRBJ2-4	TRBD2	CIAGGPSYIQYF	TGCATAGCGGGAGGGCCGTCATATATTCAGTACTTC
TRBV18	NA	TRBJ2-5	NA	CASSPPVTETQYF	TGTGCCAGCTCACCACCGGTAACAGAAACCCAGTACTTC
TRBV19	NA	TRBJ1-4	NA	CASRYTGTTNEKLFF	TGTGCCAGTAGATATACAGGGACAACTAATGAAAAACTGTTTTTT
TRBV18	NA	TRBJ1-6	TRBD1	CASSRDSYNSPLHF	TGTGCCAGCTCGCGGGACAGCTATAATTCACCCCTCCACTTT
TRBV14	NA	TRBJ1-4	TRBD1	CASGRGPNEKLFF	TGTGCCAGCGGAAGGGGGCCCAATGAAAAACTGTTTTTT
TRBV19	NA	TRBJ1-2	NA	CASSGGNGYTF	TGTGCCAGTAGTGGCGGGAATGGCTACACCTTC
TRBV11-2	NA	TRBJ1-4	TRBD1	CASSSGQGGTNEKLFF	TGTGCCAGCAGCTCGGGACAGGGGGGAACTAATGAAAAACTGTTTTTT
TRBV6-2/TRBV6-3	NA	TRBJ1-4	NA	CASSFTGFSGKLFF	TGTGCCAGCAGTTTTACAGGATTTAGCGGAAAACTGTTTTTT
TRBV3-1/TRBV3-2	NA	TRBJ2-1	NA	CASSQSSNEQFF	TGTGCCAGCAGCCAATCGTCTAATGAGCAGTTCTTC
TRBV6-5	NA	TRBJ2-6	NA	CASSSVSGANVLTF	TGTGCCAGCAGCTCGGTCTCTGGGGCCAACGTCCTGACTTTC
TRBV28	NA	TRBJ1-5	TRBD1	CASSGTGRNQPQHF	TGTGCCAGCAGTGGGACAGGTCGAAATCAGCCCCAGCATTTT
TRBV4-1	NA	TRBJ1-6	TRBD1	CASSQVLVGQADNSPLHF	TGCGCCAGCAGCCAAGTTCTGGTAGGACAGGCGGATAATTCACCCCTCCACTTT
TRBV23-1	NA	TRBJ2-7	TRBD1	CASTDRGTF	TGCGCCAGCACGGACAGGGGGACCTTC
TRBV2	NA	TRBJ2-3	TRBD2	CASSLTSGVADTQYF	TGTGCCAGCAGTTTGACTAGCGGGGTGGCAGATACGCAGTATTTT
TRBV10-3	NA	TRBJ2-2	TRBD1	CAISESGTGETGELFF	TGTGCCATCAGTGAGTCCGGGACAGGGGAAACCGGGGAGCTGTTTTTT
TRBV6-1	NA	TRBJ2-3	TRBD1	CASSEALSGTGGTDTQYF	TGTGCCAGCAGTGAAGCGCTCTCCGGGACAGGGGGCACAGATACGCAGTATTTT
TRBV19	few	TRBJ1-4	NA	CARNRVDEKLFF	TGTGCCAGAAACAGGGTTGATGAAAAACTGTTTTTT
TRBV24-1	NA	TRBJ2-2	NA	CAAMGQRSTGELFF	TGTGCCGCCATGGGACAAAGAAGCACCGGGGAGCTGTTTTTT
TRBV19	few	TRBJ1-6	NA	CASRDTYNSPLHF	TGTGCCAGTAGGGACACTTATAATTCACCCCTCCACTTT
TRBV6-6	NA	TRBJ1-1	NA	CASSRFGVGADTEAFF	TGTGCCAGCAGTCGATTTGGTGTGGGGGCTGACACTGAAGCTTTCTTT
TRBV19	NA	TRBJ1-1	NA	CASSSQGNRRPEAFF	TGTGCCAGTAGTTCGCAGGGAAACCGCCGGCCTGAAGCTTTCTTT